The rows below give T cell receptor beta chains drawn from one sample of a study of control samples from healthy donors and cancer patients. The data were produced by immunoSEQ multiplex PCR, yet TCRdb's version contains in-frame clones alone and is incomplete. This repertoire shows more than 95,000 clones, approximately 90% found once; its top ten account for approximately 20%. Sequenced sample: PBMCs. Every receptor here comes from a man between 60 and 70 years old with lung cancer. Both conserved end residues are part of each CDR3. Each record gives: V gene, D gene, J gene, clone size, CDR3 protein, CDR3 DNA. D genes are given only for firm matches. Rows may omit the clone size; those that give it use once, few, many or a size class.

V gene: TRBV11-3; D gene: .; J gene: TRBJ1-5; clone size: .; CDR3 protein: CASSFEPLKPSNRNQPQHF; CDR3 DNA: TGTGCCAGCAGCTTTGAGCCGTTAAAGCCTTCAAATCGCAATCAGCCCCAGCATTTT
V gene: TRBV9; D gene: TRBD1; J gene: TRBJ1-1; clone size: .; CDR3 protein: CASSLQQGGTEAFF; CDR3 DNA: TGTGCCAGCAGCCTTCAACAGGGGGGCACTGAAGCTTTCTTT
V gene: TRBV15; D gene: .; J gene: TRBJ1-2; clone size: .; CDR3 protein: CATSRGIGATNYGYTF; CDR3 DNA: TGTGCCACCAGCAGAGGCATTGGAGCGACTAACTATGGCTACACCTTC
V gene: TRBV6-2/TRBV6-3; D gene: TRBD1; J gene: TRBJ2-6; clone size: .; CDR3 protein: CASSYPRGRKISGANVLTF; CDR3 DNA: TGTGCCAGCAGTTACCCCAGGGGGCGCAAAATCTCTGGGGCCAACGTCCTGACTTTC
V gene: TRBV9; D gene: .; J gene: TRBJ1-2; clone size: .; CDR3 protein: CASSEAGNYGYTF; CDR3 DNA: TGTGCCAGCAGCGAAGCAGGGAACTATGGCTACACCTTC
V gene: TRBV5-1; D gene: TRBD2; J gene: TRBJ2-2; clone size: .; CDR3 protein: CASSFSRTRGANTGELFF; CDR3 DNA: TGCGCCAGCAGCTTTTCCCGGACTAGAGGTGCAAACACCGGGGAGCTGTTTTTT
V gene: TRBV30; D gene: TRBD1; J gene: TRBJ2-1; clone size: .; CDR3 protein: CAWSPGQAPRQFF; CDR3 DNA: TGTGCCTGGAGCCCGGGACAGGCACCTCGTCAGTTCTTC
V gene: TRBV6-6; D gene: .; J gene: TRBJ1-3; clone size: .; CDR3 protein: CASRSGQSGNTIYF; CDR3 DNA: TGTGCCAGCAGGTCAGGACAGTCTGGAAACACCATATATTTT
V gene: TRBV6-2/TRBV6-3; D gene: .; J gene: TRBJ1-6; clone size: .; CDR3 protein: CASSYLSDLEPLHF; CDR3 DNA: TGTGCCAGCAGTTACCTATCGGATTTGGAACCCCTCCACTTT
V gene: TRBV18; D gene: .; J gene: TRBJ1-1; clone size: .; CDR3 protein: CASSLMNTEAFF; CDR3 DNA: TGTGCCAGCTCACTAATGAACACTGAAGCTTTCTTT
V gene: TRBV9; D gene: TRBD1; J gene: TRBJ1-4; clone size: .; CDR3 protein: CASSLGGGLDEKLFF; CDR3 DNA: TGTGCCAGCAGCCTAGGAGGGGGCCTGGATGAAAAACTGTTTTTT
V gene: TRBV10-3; D gene: .; J gene: TRBJ1-4; clone size: .; CDR3 protein: CAISGGEKLFF; CDR3 DNA: TGTGCCATCAGTGGAGGAGAAAAACTGTTTTTT
V gene: TRBV29-1; D gene: .; J gene: TRBJ2-3; clone size: .; CDR3 protein: CSVETRDSSEDTQYF; CDR3 DNA: TGCAGCGTTGAAACCCGGGACTCGTCGGAAGATACGCAGTATTTT
V gene: TRBV2; D gene: TRBD1; J gene: TRBJ1-5; clone size: .; CDR3 protein: CASRTGNIYQPQHF; CDR3 DNA: TGTGCCAGCAGGACAGGGAATATTTATCAGCCCCAGCATTTT
V gene: TRBV6-5; D gene: .; J gene: TRBJ2-1; clone size: .; CDR3 protein: CASSYSSSYNEQFF; CDR3 DNA: TGTGCCAGCAGTTACAGTAGCTCCTACAATGAGCAGTTCTTC
V gene: TRBV4-1; D gene: .; J gene: TRBJ1-1; clone size: .; CDR3 protein: CASSLQGVNTEAFF; CDR3 DNA: TGCGCCAGCAGCCTACAGGGAGTGAACACTGAAGCTTTCTTT
V gene: TRBV25-1; D gene: .; J gene: TRBJ2-1; clone size: .; CDR3 protein: CASSDQSNEQFF; CDR3 DNA: TGTGCCAGCAGTGATCAATCAAATGAGCAGTTCTTC
V gene: TRBV5-6; D gene: .; J gene: TRBJ2-6; clone size: .; CDR3 protein: CASSTLGGRASGANVLTF; CDR3 DNA: TGTGCCAGCAGTACTCTCGGGGGGCGTGCGAGTGGGGCCAACGTCCTGACTTTC
V gene: TRBV4-2; D gene: .; J gene: TRBJ1-2; clone size: once; CDR3 protein: CASSQAGDGIDGYTF; CDR3 DNA: TGTGCCAGCAGCCAGGCCGGAGACGGGATCGATGGCTACACCTTC
V gene: TRBV6-5; D gene: TRBD1; J gene: TRBJ1-2; clone size: .; CDR3 protein: CASRGDRAVGYTF; CDR3 DNA: TGTGCCAGCAGGGGTGACAGGGCCGTAGGCTACACCTTC
V gene: TRBV27; D gene: TRBD1; J gene: TRBJ1-4; clone size: .; CDR3 protein: CASSDGQGGKEKLFF; CDR3 DNA: TGTGCCAGCAGTGACGGCCAGGGGGGAAAGGAAAAACTGTTTTTT
V gene: TRBV5-1; D gene: TRBD1; J gene: TRBJ2-6; clone size: once; CDR3 protein: CASSPDLRQGTGANVLTF; CDR3 DNA: TGCGCCAGCAGCCCGGATTTAAGACAGGGGACTGGGGCCAACGTCCTGACTTTC
V gene: TRBV27; D gene: .; J gene: TRBJ1-1; clone size: .; CDR3 protein: CASSLQGNTEAFF; CDR3 DNA: TGTGCCAGCAGTCTACAGGGTAACACTGAAGCTTTCTTT
V gene: TRBV4-1; D gene: .; J gene: TRBJ1-4; clone size: .; CDR3 protein: CASSQDSIVQGYEKLFF; CDR3 DNA: TGCGCCAGCAGCCAAGATTCAATAGTGCAGGGGTATGAAAAACTGTTTTTT
V gene: TRBV9; D gene: TRBD1; J gene: TRBJ1-4; clone size: .; CDR3 protein: CASSGTGAATNEKLFF; CDR3 DNA: TGTGCCAGCAGCGGGACAGGGGCCGCAACTAATGAAAAACTGTTTTTT
V gene: TRBV7-2; D gene: .; J gene: TRBJ1-2; clone size: .; CDR3 protein: CASSLATGQPYGYTF; CDR3 DNA: TGTGCCAGCAGCTTAGCGACAGGCCAACCCTATGGCTACACCTTC
V gene: TRBV7-2; D gene: TRBD1; J gene: TRBJ1-1; clone size: .; CDR3 protein: CASSLYGQGNTEAFF; CDR3 DNA: TGTGCCAGCAGCTTATATGGACAGGGGAACACTGAAGCTTTCTTT
V gene: TRBV4-2; D gene: TRBD1; J gene: TRBJ1-2; clone size: .; CDR3 protein: CASSQQTGDSSSYTF; CDR3 DNA: TGTGCCAGCAGCCAGCAGACAGGGGACTCTTCGAGCTACACCTTC
V gene: TRBV6-2/TRBV6-3; D gene: .; J gene: TRBJ2-2; clone size: once; CDR3 protein: CASSPGFTGELFF; CDR3 DNA: TGTGCCAGCAGTCCAGGGTTCACCGGGGAGCTGTTTTTT
V gene: TRBV18; D gene: TRBD1; J gene: TRBJ1-1; clone size: .; CDR3 protein: CASSYSDRVTEAFF; CDR3 DNA: TGTGCCAGCTCCTACTCGGACAGGGTCACTGAAGCTTTCTTT
V gene: TRBV30; D gene: .; J gene: TRBJ1-2; clone size: .; CDR3 protein: CAWSVHPGNYGYTF; CDR3 DNA: TGTGCCTGGAGTGTACACCCGGGGAACTATGGCTACACCTTC
V gene: TRBV15; D gene: .; J gene: TRBJ2-3; clone size: .; CDR3 protein: CATSREVGQARGQGADTQYF; CDR3 DNA: TGTGCCACCAGCAGAGAGGTGGGCCAGGCAAGAGGGCAGGGAGCAGATACGCAGTATTTT
V gene: TRBV20-1; D gene: .; J gene: TRBJ1-1; clone size: .; CDR3 protein: CSASQPNTEAFF; CDR3 DNA: TGCAGTGCTAGTCAACCGAACACTGAAGCTTTCTTT
V gene: TRBV29-1; D gene: TRBD1; J gene: TRBJ1-2; clone size: .; CDR3 protein: CSVERLGDRGGYTF; CDR3 DNA: TGCAGCGTTGAAAGGCTCGGGGACAGAGGTGGCTACACCTTC
V gene: TRBV6-1; D gene: TRBD1; J gene: TRBJ1-6; clone size: .; CDR3 protein: CASSDQDRPFHF; CDR3 DNA: TGTGCCAGCAGTGATCAGGACAGGCCCTTCCACTTT
V gene: TRBV27; D gene: .; J gene: TRBJ1-1; clone size: few; CDR3 protein: CASSTWTDGTEAFF; CDR3 DNA: TGTGCCAGCAGTACCTGGACAGATGGGACTGAAGCTTTCTTT
V gene: TRBV29-1; D gene: .; J gene: TRBJ2-7; clone size: .; CDR3 protein: CSVDPGGAYEQYF; CDR3 DNA: TGCAGCGTTGACCCTGGCGGGGCTTACGAGCAGTACTTC
V gene: TRBV4-1; D gene: TRBD1; J gene: TRBJ2-3; clone size: .; CDR3 protein: CASSIQGGTSTDTQYF; CDR3 DNA: TGCGCCAGCAGCATACAGGGGGGAACTAGCACAGATACGCAGTATTTT
V gene: TRBV29-1; D gene: .; J gene: TRBJ1-2; clone size: few; CDR3 protein: CSVDPGYGYTF; CDR3 DNA: TGCAGCGTTGACCCGGGGTATGGCTACACCTTC
V gene: TRBV6-5; D gene: .; J gene: TRBJ2-7; clone size: .; CDR3 protein: CASQTRGGSSYEQYF; CDR3 DNA: TGTGCCAGCCAAACCAGGGGAGGGTCGTCTTACGAGCAGTACTTC
V gene: TRBV6-6; D gene: TRBD1; J gene: TRBJ1-2; clone size: .; CDR3 protein: CATMRTGQANYGYTF; CDR3 DNA: TGTGCCACTATGAGGACAGGGCAAGCTAACTATGGCTACACCTTC
V gene: TRBV19; D gene: .; J gene: TRBJ2-3; clone size: once; CDR3 protein: CASSISSGADTQYF; CDR3 DNA: TGTGCCAGTAGTATCAGCTCGGGTGCAGATACGCAGTATTTT
V gene: TRBV14; D gene: .; J gene: TRBJ2-1; clone size: .; CDR3 protein: CASSHYRDPIQDEQFF; CDR3 DNA: TGTGCCAGCAGCCATTACAGGGACCCTATACAGGATGAGCAGTTCTTC
V gene: TRBV6-2/TRBV6-3; D gene: .; J gene: TRBJ1-5; clone size: .; CDR3 protein: CASSTSNQPQHF; CDR3 DNA: TGTGCCAGCAGCACTAGCAATCAGCCCCAGCATTTT
V gene: TRBV12-3/TRBV12-4; D gene: .; J gene: TRBJ2-7; clone size: .; CDR3 protein: CASSHSAGYEQYF; CDR3 DNA: TGTGCCAGCAGCCACAGTGCGGGCTACGAGCAGTACTTC
V gene: TRBV7-9; D gene: .; J gene: TRBJ2-7; clone size: .; CDR3 protein: CASSSPTDFYEQYF; CDR3 DNA: TGTGCCAGCAGCTCCCCTACGGATTTCTACGAGCAGTACTTC